What follows are 7 T cell receptor beta chains derived from one specimen sequenced in a study of cytomegalovirus exposure and HLA in healthy donors. PCR used 60 Vbeta primers and 13 Jbeta primers. Profiling relied on immunoSEQ multiplex PCR, and the TCRdb table lists in-frame clones only, not all of them. The sample has over 150,000 clones, 80% to 85% seen once; the top ten hold 0.96%. Sequenced sample: PBMCs. All receptors derive from a girl aged 2 to 9 in good health and CMV-seropositive.

V is TRBV28 and J is TRBJ2-7; no reliable D call. CDR1 is MDHEN and CDR2 is SYDVKM in the germline V gene. V shed 3 bases and J shed 4 bases, with 7 bases lying between them. The CDR3 contains 12 residues. The chain's CDR3 is CASSLKEYEQYF. CDR3 coding DNA: TGTGCCAGCAGTTTGAAAGAGTACGAGCAGTACTTC.

The V and J genes are TRBV30 and TRBJ1-4; D is unclear. The CDR3 is 15 amino acids. CDR1 GTSNPN and CDR2 SVGIG come from the germline V gene (reference sequence). The ends were cut back, 3 bases at V and 0 bases at J, with 11 bases in the middle. CDR3 nucleotide sequence: TGTGCCTGGAGCAGGAACAGTGCAACTAATGAAAAACTGTTTTTT. Its translation: CAWSRNSATNEKLFF.

The chain employs TRBV5-1 and TRBJ2-1; D not certain. The CDR3 runs 13 residues. The germline V gene encodes CDR1 SGHRS and CDR2 YFSETQ. Trimming pared 3 bases from V and 4 bases from J, leaving 8 bases between. The CDR3 region has the DNA TGCGCCAGCAGCTACAGACGATACAATGAGCAGTTCTTC. Translated, it gives CASSYRRYNEQFF.

This clone was counted a few times. V is TRBV7-2 and J is TRBJ2-5; D is unresolved. Germline V lookup: CDR1 SGHTA, CDR2 FQGNSA. Trimming left V 5 bases short and J 1 base short, with 2 bases between. CDR3 length equals 11 residues. This CDR3 reads CASSLQETQYF. The CDR3 nucleotides are TGTGCCAGCAGCCTCCAAGAGACCCAGTACTTC.

Comment on this clone: A junction end diverges from the germline sequence, so it may reflect a read error. The chain joins TRBV18 to TRBJ1-1, with D maybe TRBD1 (6 bases). Germline V lookup: CDR1 KGHSH, CDR2 LQKENI. CDR3 size: 16 residues. This CDR3 reads CASSPPGGRRNAEAFF. In nucleotides, the CDR3 is TGTGCCAGCTCACCCCCCGGGGGGCGCCGGAACGCTGAAGCTTTCTTT.

The chain joins TRBV19 to TRBJ2-2, with D perhaps TRBD2 (5 bases). Germline values: CDR1 LNHDA, CDR2 SQIVND (reference sequence). The CDR3 contains 14 residues. V was clipped by 7 bases and J by 2 bases, with 11 bases between them. CDR3: CASKRGLNTGELFF. DNA for the CDR3: TGTGCCAGTAAGAGAGGGCTAAACACCGGGGAGCTGTTTTTT. Supplemented by reference TRBV19 and TRBJ2-2, the full variable domain reads DGGITQSPKYLFRKEGQNVTLSCEQNLNHDAMYWYRQDPGQGLRLIYYSQIVNDFQKGDIAEGYSVSREKKESFPLTVTSAQKNPTAFYLCASKRGLNTGELFFGEGSRLTVL.

V usage is TRBV20-1 and J usage is TRBJ1-5, with D uncertain. The CDR3 is 11 amino acids. V lost 5 bases, J lost 10 bases, and 12 bases lay in between. Germline V lookup: CDR1 DFQATT, CDR2 SNEGSKA (reference sequence). This CDR3 reads CSAAIEPPQHF. As DNA, the CDR3 is TGCAGTGCTGCGATCGAACCACCCCAGCATTTT.